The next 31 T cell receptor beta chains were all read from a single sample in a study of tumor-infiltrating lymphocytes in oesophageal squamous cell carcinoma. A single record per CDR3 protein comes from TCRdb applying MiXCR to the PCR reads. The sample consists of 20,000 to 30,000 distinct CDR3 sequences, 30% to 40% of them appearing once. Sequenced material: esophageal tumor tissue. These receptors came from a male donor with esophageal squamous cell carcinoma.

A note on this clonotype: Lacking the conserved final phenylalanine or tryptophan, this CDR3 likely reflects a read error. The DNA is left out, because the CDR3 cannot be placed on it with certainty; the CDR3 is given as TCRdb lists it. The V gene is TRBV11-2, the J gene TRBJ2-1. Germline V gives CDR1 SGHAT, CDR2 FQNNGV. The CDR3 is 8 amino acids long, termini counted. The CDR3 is CASSLDRR.

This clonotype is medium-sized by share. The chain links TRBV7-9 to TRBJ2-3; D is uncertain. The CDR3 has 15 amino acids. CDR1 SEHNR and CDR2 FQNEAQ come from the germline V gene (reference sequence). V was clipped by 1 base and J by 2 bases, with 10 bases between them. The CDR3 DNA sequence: TGTGCCAGCAGCTTAGTGGCCACTTCCACAGATACGCAGTATTTT. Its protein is CASSLVATSTDTQYF.

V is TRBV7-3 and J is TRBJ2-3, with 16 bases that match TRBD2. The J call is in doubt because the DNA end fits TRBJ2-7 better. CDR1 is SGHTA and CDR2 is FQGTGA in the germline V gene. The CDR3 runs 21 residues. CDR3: CASSLLPPGLAGGRGYNEQYF. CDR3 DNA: TGTGCCAGCAGCTTACTACCCCCGGGACTAGCGGGGGGGAGGGGATACAACGAGCAGTACTTC.

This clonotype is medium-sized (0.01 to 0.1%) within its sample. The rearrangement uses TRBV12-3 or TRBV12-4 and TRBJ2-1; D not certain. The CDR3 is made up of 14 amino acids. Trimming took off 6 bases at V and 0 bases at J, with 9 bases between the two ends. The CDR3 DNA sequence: TGTGCCAGCAGCCGGACGGGCTCCTACAATGAGCAGTTCTTC. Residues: CASSRTGSYNEQFF.

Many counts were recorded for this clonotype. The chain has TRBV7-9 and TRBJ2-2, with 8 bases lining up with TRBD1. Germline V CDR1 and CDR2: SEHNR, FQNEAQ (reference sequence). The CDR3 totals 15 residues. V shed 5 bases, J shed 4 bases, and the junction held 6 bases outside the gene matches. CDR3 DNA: TGTGCCAGCAGCACCCGGACAGGGCCCACCGGGGAGCTGTTTTTT. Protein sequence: CASSTRTGPTGELFF.

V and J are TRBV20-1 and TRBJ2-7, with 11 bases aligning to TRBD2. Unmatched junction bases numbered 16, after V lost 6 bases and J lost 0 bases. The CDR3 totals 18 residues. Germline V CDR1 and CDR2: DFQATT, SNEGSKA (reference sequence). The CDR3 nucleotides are TGCAGTGCCCTCTCGGTTCCTAGCGGGGGGACGATCTCCTACGAGCAGTACTTC. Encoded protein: CSALSVPSGGTISYEQYF.

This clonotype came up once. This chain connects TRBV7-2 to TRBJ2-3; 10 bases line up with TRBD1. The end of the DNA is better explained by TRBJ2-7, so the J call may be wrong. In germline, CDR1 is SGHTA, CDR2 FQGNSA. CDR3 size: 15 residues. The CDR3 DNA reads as TGTGCCAGCAGCTATGACAGGGGGCCCTACAATGAGCAGTACTTC. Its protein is CASSYDRGPYNEQYF.

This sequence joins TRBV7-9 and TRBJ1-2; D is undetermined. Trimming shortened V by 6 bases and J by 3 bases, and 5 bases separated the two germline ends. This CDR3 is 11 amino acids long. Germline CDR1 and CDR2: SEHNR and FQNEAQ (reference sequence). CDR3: CASRRDYGYTF. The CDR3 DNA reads TGTGCCAGCAGGCGCGACTATGGCTACACCTTC.

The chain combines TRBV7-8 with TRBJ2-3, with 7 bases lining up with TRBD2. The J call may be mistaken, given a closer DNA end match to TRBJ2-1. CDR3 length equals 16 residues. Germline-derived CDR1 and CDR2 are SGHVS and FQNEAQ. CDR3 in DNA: TGTGCCAGCAGCTTAGTTCCGGCGGGAGTCTACAATGAGCAGTTCTTC. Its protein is CASSLVPAGVYNEQFF.

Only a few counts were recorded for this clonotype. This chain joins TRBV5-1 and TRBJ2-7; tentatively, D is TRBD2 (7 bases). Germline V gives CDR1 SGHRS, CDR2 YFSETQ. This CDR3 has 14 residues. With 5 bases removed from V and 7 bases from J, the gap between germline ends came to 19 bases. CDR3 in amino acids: CASREQGGVGEQYF. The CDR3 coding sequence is TGCGCCAGCAGAGAACAGGGAGGGGTAGGGGAGCAGTACTTC.

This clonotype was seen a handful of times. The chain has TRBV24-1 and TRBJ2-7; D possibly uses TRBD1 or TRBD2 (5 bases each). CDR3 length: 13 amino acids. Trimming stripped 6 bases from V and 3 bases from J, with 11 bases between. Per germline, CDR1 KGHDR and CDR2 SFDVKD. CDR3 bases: TGTGCCACCAGTTCAGGGAGTTACTACGAGCAGTACTTC. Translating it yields CATSSGSYYEQYF.

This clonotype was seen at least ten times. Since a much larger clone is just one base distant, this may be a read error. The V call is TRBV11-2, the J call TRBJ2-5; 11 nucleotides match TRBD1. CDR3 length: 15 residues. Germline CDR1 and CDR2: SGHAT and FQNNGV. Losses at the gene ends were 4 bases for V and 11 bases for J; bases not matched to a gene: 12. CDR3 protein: CASSSGTGGRVEQYF. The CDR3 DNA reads TGTGCCAGCAGCTCCGGGACAGGGGGAAGGGTTGAGCAGTACTTC.

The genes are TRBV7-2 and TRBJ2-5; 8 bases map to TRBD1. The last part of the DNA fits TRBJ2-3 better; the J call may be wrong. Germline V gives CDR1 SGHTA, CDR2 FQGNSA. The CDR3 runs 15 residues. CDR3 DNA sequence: TGTGCCAGCAGACGAGGACAGGGCCCCACAGATACGCAGTATTTT. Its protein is CASRRGQGPTDTQYF.

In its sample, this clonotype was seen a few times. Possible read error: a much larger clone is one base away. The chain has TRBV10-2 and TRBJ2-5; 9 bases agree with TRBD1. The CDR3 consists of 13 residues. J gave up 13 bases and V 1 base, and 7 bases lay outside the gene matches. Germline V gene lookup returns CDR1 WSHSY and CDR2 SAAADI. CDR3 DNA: TGCGCCAGCAGTGAGTTATTGGGACAGGGATTGTACTTC. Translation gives CASSELLGQGLYF.

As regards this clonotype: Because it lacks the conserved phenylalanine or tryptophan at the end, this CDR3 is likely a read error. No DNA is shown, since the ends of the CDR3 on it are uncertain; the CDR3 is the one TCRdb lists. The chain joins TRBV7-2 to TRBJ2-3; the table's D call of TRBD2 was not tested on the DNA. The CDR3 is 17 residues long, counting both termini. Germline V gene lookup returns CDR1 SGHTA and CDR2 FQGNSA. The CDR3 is CASSLTSGPTQRAVLRA.

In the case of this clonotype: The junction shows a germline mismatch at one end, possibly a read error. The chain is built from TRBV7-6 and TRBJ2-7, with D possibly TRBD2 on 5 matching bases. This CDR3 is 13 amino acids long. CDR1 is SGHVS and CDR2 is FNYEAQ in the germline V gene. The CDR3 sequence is CASSLGREGEQYF. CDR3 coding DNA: TGTGCTAGCAGCTTAGGAAGAGAGGGTGAGCAGTACTTC.

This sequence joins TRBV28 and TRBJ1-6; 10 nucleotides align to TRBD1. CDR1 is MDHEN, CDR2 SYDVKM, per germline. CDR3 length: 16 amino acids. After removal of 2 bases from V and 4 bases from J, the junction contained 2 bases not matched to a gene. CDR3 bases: TGTGCCAGCAGTTTAATGGGACAGGGGTATAATTCACCCCTCCACTTT. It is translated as CASSLMGQGYNSPLHF.

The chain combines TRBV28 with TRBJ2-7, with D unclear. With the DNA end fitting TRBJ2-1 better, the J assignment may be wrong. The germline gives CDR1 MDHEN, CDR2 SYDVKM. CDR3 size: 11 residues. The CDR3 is CASGRLDEQFF. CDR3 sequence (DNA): TGTGCCAGCGGACGCTTGGATGAGCAGTTCTTC.

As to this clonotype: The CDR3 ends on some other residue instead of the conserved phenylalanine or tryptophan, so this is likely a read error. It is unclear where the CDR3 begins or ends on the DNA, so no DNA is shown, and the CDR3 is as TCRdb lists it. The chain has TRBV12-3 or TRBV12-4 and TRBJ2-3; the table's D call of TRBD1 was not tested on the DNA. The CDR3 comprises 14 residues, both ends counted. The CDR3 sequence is CASSLDGALAEQFL.

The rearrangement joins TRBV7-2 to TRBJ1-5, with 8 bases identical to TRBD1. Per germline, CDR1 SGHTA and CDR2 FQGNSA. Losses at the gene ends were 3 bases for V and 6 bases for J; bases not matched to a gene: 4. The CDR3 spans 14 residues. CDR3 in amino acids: CASSFFDRGQPQHF. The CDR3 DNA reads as TGTGCCAGCAGCTTTTTCGACAGGGGTCAGCCCCAGCATTTT.

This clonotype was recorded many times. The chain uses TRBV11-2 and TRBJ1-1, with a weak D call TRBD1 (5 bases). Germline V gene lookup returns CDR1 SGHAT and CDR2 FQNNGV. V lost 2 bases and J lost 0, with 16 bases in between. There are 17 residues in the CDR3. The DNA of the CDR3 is TGTGCCAGCAGCTTATTGGGACGGGGGGAAATGAACACTGAAGCTTTCTTT. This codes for CASSLLGRGEMNTEAFF.

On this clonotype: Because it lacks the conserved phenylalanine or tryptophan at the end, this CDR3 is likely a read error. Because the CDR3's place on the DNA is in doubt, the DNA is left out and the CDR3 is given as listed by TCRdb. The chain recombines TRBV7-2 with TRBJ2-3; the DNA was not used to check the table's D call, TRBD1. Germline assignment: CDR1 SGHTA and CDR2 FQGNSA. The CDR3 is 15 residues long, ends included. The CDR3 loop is CASSHTWGNEQFFGP.

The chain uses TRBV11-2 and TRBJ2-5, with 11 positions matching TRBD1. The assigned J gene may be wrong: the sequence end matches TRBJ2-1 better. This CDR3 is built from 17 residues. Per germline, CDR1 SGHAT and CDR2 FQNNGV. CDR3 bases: TGTGCCAGCAGCCCCTATTGGGACAGGGGGGGCTACAATGAGCAGTTCTTC. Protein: CASSPYWDRGGYNEQFF.

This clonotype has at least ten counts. The CDR3 DNA is TGTGCCAGCAGTTCCCTTAGCGGGATCCTCACAGATACGCAGTATTTT. Its translation: CASSSLSGILTDTQYF. The chain links TRBV6-1 to TRBJ2-3, with 8 bases identical to TRBD2. The CDR3 loop spans 16 amino acids. Trimming removed 5 bases from V and 2 bases from J; junction bases left unmatched: 9. Germline CDR1 reads MNHNS; CDR2 reads SASEGT.

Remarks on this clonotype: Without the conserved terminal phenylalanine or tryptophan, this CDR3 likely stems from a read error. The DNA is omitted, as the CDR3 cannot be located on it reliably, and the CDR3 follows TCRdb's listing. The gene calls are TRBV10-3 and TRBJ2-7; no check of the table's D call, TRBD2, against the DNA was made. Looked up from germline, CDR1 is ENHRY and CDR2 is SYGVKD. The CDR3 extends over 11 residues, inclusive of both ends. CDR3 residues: CAISDFPTSGR.

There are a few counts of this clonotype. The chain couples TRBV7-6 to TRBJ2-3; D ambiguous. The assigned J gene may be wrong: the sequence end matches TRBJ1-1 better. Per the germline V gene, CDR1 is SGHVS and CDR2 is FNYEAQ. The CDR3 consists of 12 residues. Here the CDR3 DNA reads TGTGCCAGCAGCCTCCCGCGCACTGAAGCTTTCTTT. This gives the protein CASSLPRTEAFF.

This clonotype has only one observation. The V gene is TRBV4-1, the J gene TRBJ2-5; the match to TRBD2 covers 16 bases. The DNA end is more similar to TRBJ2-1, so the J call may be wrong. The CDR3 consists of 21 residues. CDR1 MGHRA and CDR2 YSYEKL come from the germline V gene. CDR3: CASSQAPGLAGGPRSYNEQFF. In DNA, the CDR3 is TGCGCCAGCAGCCAAGCCCCGGGACTAGCGGGAGGGCCCCGCTCCTACAATGAGCAGTTCTTC.

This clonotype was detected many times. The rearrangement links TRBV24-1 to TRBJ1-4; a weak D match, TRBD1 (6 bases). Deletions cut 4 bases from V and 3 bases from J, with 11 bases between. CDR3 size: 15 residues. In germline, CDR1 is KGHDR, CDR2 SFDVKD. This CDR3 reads CATSDPGAANEKLFF. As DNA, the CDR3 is TGTGCCACCAGTGACCCAGGGGCGGCTAATGAAAAACTGTTTTTT.

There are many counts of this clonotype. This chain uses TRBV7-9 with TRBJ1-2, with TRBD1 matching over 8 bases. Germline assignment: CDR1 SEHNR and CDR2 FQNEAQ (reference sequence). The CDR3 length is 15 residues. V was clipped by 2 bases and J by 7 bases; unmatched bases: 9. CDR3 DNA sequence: TGTGCCAGCAGCTTACGATTGACAGGGGTGACTGGCTACACCTTC. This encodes CASSLRLTGVTGYTF.

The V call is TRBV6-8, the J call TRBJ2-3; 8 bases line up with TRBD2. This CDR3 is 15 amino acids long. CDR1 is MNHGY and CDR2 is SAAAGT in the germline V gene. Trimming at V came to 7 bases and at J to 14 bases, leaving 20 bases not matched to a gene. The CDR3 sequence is CASTPRAGGTGELYF. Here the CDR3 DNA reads TGTGCCAGCACCCCTAGGGCGGGAGGTACCGGGGAGCTGTATTTT.

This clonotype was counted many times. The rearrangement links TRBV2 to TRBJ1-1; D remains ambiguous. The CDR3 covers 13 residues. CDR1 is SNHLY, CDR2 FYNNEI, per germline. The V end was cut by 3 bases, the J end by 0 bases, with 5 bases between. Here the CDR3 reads CASSDYVNTEAFF. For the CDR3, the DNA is TGTGCCAGCAGTGATTATGTGAACACTGAAGCTTTCTTT. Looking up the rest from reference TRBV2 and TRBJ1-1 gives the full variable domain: EPEVTQTPSHQVTQMGQEVILRCVPISNHLYFYWYRQILGQKVEFLVSFYNNEISEKSEIFDDQFSVERPDGSNFTLKIRSTKLEDSAMYFCASSDYVNTEAFFGQGTRLTVV.